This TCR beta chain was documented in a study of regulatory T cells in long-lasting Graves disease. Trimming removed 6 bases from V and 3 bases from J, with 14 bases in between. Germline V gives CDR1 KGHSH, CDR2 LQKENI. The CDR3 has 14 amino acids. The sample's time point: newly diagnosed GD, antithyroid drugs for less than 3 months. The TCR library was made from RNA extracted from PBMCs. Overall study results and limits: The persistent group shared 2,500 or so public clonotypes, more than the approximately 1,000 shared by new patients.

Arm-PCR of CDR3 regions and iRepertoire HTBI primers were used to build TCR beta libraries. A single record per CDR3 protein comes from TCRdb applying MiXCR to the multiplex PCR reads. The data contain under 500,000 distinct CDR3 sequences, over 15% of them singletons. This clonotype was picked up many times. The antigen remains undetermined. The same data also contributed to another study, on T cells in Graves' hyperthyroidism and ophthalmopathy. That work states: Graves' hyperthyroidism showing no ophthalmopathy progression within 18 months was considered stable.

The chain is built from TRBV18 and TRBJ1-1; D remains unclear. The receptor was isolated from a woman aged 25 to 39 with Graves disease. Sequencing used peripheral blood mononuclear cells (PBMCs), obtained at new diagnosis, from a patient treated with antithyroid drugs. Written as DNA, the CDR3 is TGTGCCAGCTCCCCGAAGGGAGGCGACACTGAAGCTTTCTTT. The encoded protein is CASSPKGGDTEAFF.